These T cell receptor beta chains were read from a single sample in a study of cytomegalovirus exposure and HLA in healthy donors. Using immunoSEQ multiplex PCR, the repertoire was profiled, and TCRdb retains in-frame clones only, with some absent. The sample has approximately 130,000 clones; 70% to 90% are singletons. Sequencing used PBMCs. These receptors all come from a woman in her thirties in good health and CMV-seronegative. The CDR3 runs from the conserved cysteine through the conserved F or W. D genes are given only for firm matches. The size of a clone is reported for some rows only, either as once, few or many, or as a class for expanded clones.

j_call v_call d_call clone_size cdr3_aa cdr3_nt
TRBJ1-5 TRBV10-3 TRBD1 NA CAISEPGQGHSNQPQHF TGTGCCATCAGTGAACCGGGACAGGGTCATAGCAATCAGCCCCAGCATTTT
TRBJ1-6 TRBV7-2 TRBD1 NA CASSSGQGSNSPLHF TGTGCCAGCAGCTCGGGACAGGGCAGTAATTCACCCCTCCACTTT
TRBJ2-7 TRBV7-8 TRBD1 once CASSLAIRGPVGEQYF TGTGCCAGCAGCTTAGCGATCAGGGGGCCCGTGGGGGAGCAGTACTTC
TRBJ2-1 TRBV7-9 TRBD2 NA CASSKRAGANNEQFF TGTGCCAGCAGCAAGAGAGCGGGGGCCAACAATGAGCAGTTCTTC
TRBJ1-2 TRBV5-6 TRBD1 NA CASSLVGQGAGYTF TGTGCCAGCAGCCTGGTGGGACAGGGGGCGGGCTACACCTTC
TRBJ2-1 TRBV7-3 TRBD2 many CASSLRVAGVNEQFF TGTGCCAGCAGCTTAAGAGTAGCGGGGGTCAATGAGCAGTTCTTC
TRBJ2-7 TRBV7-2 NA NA CASSLRQPYEQYF TGTGCCAGCAGCTTACGACAGCCCTACGAGCAGTACTTC
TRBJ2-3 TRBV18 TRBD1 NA CASSRDRGRTDTQYF TGTGCCAGCTCACGGGACAGGGGCCGCACAGATACGCAGTATTTT
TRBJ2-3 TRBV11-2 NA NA CASRLWGQGRSSDTQYF TGTGCCAGCAGACTATGGGGGCAGGGTCGTTCCTCAGATACGCAGTATTTT
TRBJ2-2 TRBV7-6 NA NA CASSTRAITNTGELFF TGTGCCAGCAGCACCAGGGCTATAACGAACACCGGGGAGCTGTTTTTT
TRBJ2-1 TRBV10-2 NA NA CASSDPTSAGQGNEQFF TGCGCCAGCAGTGACCCCACCTCTGCGGGGCAAGGCAATGAGCAGTTCTTC
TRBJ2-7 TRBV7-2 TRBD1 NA CASSWDRGGYEQYF TGTGCCAGCAGCTGGGACAGGGGGGGATACGAGCAGTACTTC
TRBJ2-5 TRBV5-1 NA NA CASSFGDRLQETQYF TGCGCCAGCAGCTTCGGCGACAGGCTCCAAGAGACCCAGTACTTC
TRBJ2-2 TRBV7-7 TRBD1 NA CASRRDSSNTGELFF TGTGCCAGCAGAAGGGACAGTTCGAACACCGGGGAGCTGTTTTTT
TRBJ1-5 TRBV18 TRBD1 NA CASSPMGQGSGQPQHF TGTGCCAGCTCACCGATGGGACAGGGCAGTGGACAGCCCCAGCATTTT
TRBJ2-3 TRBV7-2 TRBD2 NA CASSFGLAGVGDTQYF TGTGCCAGCAGCTTCGGACTAGCGGGGGTGGGCGATACGCAGTATTTT
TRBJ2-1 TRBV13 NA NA CASSLGGLSSYNEQFF TGTGCCAGCAGCTTAGGGGGCTTGAGCTCCTACAATGAGCAGTTCTTC
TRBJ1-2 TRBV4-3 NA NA CASSQRSAEGGYTF TGCGCCAGCAGCCAACGTTCAGCGGAGGGTGGCTACACCTTC
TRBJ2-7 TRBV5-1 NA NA CASSTAGPRSSYEQYF TGCGCCAGCAGCACTGCGGGACCCAGGAGCTCCTACGAGCAGTACTTC
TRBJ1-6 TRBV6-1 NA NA CASSVKGNRASNSPLHF TGTGCCAGCAGTGTTAAAGGGAACAGGGCCTCTAATTCACCCCTCCACTTT
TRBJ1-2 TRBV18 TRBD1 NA CASSPDRENGYTF TGTGCCAGCTCACCTGACAGGGAAAATGGCTACACCTTC
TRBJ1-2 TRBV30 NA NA CAWSSGGDGYTF TGTGCCTGGAGTTCTGGGGGGGACGGCTACACCTTC
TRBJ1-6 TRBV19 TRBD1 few CASSSGTGNNSPLHF TGTGCCAGTAGTTCCGGGACAGGGAATAATTCACCCCTCCACTTT
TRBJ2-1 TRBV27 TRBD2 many CASSFGAGAYNEQFF TGTGCCAGCAGTTTTGGAGCGGGGGCATACAATGAGCAGTTCTTC
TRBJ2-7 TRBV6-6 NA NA CASLLGSGVYEQYF TGTGCCAGCTTATTGGGGTCAGGGGTCTACGAGCAGTACTTC
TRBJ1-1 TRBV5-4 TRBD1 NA CASSSRDRIMNTEAFF TGTGCCAGCAGCTCCCGGGACAGAATCATGAACACTGAAGCTTTCTTT
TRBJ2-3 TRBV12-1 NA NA CASSHGWLAGAPGDTQYF TGTGCCAGCAGCCACGGCTGGCTAGCGGGGGCCCCGGGCGATACGCAGTATTTT
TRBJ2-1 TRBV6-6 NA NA CASSSPGGGDNNEQFF TGTGCCAGCAGTTCGCCAGGAGGGGGGGACAACAATGAGCAGTTCTTC
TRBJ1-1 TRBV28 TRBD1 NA CAILGTVNTEAFF TGTGCCATCCTCGGGACAGTGAACACTGAAGCTTTCTTT
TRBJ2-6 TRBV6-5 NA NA CASSYLSSGANVLTF TGTGCCAGCAGTTACCTCTCGTCCGGGGCCAACGTCCTGACTTTC
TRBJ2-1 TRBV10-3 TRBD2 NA CAISVSGGAYNEQFF TGTGCCATCAGTGTAAGCGGGGGGGCATACAATGAGCAGTTCTTC
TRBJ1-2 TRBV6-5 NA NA CASSTGGGYTF TGTGCCAGCAGTACGGGGGGTGGCTACACCTTC
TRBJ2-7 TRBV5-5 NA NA CASSPSEGSSSYEQYF TGTGCCAGCAGCCCCTCGGAGGGATCGAGCTCCTACGAGCAGTACTTC
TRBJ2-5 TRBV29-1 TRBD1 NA CSVPGGETQYF TGCAGCGTCCCAGGGGGAGAGACCCAGTACTTC
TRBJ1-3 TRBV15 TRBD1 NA CATKEGGAMDGNTIYF TGTGCCACCAAGGAAGGGGGCGCGATGGACGGAAACACCATATATTTT
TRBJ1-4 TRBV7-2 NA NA CASTPGGGEKLFF TGTGCCAGCACCCCGGGAGGAGGCGAAAAACTGTTTTTT
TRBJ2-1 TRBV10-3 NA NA CAISDTGSYNEQFF TGTGCCATCAGTGACACAGGGTCTTACAATGAGCAGTTCTTC
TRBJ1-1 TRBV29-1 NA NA CSVDRGMNTEAFF TGCAGCGTTGACCGGGGGATGAACACTGAAGCTTTCTTT
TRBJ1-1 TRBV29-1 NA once CSVPGNGDTEAFF TGCAGCGTTCCAGGGAATGGGGACACTGAAGCTTTCTTT
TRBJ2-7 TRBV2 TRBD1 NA CASSDAGGLREQYF TGTGCCAGCAGTGACGCAGGGGGCTTGCGAGAGCAGTACTTC
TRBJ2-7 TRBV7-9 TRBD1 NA CASSLRQGASYEQYF TGTGCCAGCAGCTTACGACAGGGGGCATCCTACGAGCAGTACTTC
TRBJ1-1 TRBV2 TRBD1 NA CASMGQMNTEAFF TGTGCCAGCATGGGACAGATGAACACTGAAGCTTTCTTT
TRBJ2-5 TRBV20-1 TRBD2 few CSAGLAETQYF TGCAGTGCTGGACTAGCAGAGACCCAGTACTTC
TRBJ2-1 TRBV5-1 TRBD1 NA CASSPTGTGGDNEQFF TGCGCCAGCAGCCCGACCGGGACAGGGGGTGATAATGAGCAGTTCTTC
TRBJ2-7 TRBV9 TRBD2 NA CASSPLSAGGLEQYF TGTGCCAGCAGCCCTCTTTCAGCGGGGGGTTTGGAGCAGTACTTC
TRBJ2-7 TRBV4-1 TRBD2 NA CASSQPGLAGSAWEQYF TGCGCCAGCAGCCAACCAGGACTAGCGGGGTCGGCTTGGGAGCAGTACTTC
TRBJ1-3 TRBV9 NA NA CASSDTGFGNTIYF TGTGCCAGCAGCGACACAGGGTTCGGAAACACCATATATTTT
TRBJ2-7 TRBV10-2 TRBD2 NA CASSLGPGTSGGQSYEQYF TGCGCCAGCAGTTTAGGCCCCGGGACTAGCGGGGGGCAATCTTACGAGCAGTACTTC
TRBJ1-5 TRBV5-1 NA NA CASSPGGSGNQPQHF TGCGCCAGCAGCCCTGGGGGGTCCGGCAATCAGCCCCAGCATTTT
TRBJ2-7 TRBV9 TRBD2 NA CASSVSGDYYEQYF TGTGCCAGCAGCGTAAGCGGGGACTACTACGAGCAGTACTTC
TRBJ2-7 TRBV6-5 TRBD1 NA CASSPTGVSGEQYF TGTGCCAGCAGTCCTACAGGGGTGAGTGGCGAGCAGTACTTC
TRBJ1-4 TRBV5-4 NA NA CASSLIGRGIGNEKLFF TGTGCCAGCAGCTTGATTGGCCGGGGAATCGGTAATGAAAAACTGTTTTTT
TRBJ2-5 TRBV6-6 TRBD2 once CASSYWRGDKETQYF TGTGCCAGCAGTTATTGGCGGGGGGACAAAGAGACCCAGTACTTC
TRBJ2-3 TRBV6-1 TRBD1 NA CASSEMTGEATQYF TGTGCCAGCAGTGAAATGACAGGGGAAGCTACGCAGTATTTT
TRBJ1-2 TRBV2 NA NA CASSEGHNYGYTF TGTGCCAGCAGTGAAGGGCATAACTATGGCTACACCTTC
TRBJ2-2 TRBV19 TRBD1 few CASSTWDRGAGELFF TGTGCCAGTAGTACCTGGGACAGGGGCGCCGGGGAGCTGTTTTTT
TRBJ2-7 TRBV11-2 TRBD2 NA CASSPAGGNYEQYF TGTGCCAGCAGCCCAGCGGGGGGAAACTACGAGCAGTACTTC
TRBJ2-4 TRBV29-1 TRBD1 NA CSAGQDWNIQYF TGCAGCGCGGGACAGGACTGGAACATTCAGTACTTC
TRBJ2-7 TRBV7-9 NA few CASGYPSSYEQYF TGTGCCAGCGGCTATCCTAGCTCCTACGAGCAGTACTTC
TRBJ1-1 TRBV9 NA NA CASSVGPGGDEAFF TGTGCCAGCAGCGTAGGGCCGGGAGGGGATGAAGCTTTCTTT